Presented here are 30 T cell receptor beta chains from one specimen sequenced in a study of CD8 T cells in ankylosing spondylitis (TCRdb year 2017). What the authors observed across the whole study: A TCR beta motif made up of several highly homologous amino acid variants appeared to be characteristic of blood from ankylosing spondylitis patients.

The library relied on 5' RACE. The reads were generated on an Illumina HiSeq 2500. TCRdb passed the public sequencing reads through fastp at Q25 and MiXCR, retaining productive beta sequences. CDR3 protein duplicates are merged, each entry listing the most common genes and DNA. Counted in this sample were some 220,000 distinct CDR3 sequences; 7% to 8% of them appeared once. The ten top clones hold 12% to 15% of the sample. Their specific antigens are unknown. The sample comprised blood, either unsorted or a sorted T cell fraction (not recorded which). These receptors were collected from a male donor with ankylosing spondylitis.

The chain combines TRBV27 with TRBJ2-7; 7 positions match TRBD1. Germline assignment: CDR1 MNHEY and CDR2 SMNVEV (reference sequence). With V trimmed by 3 bases and J by 5 bases, 13 bases remained unmatched. The CDR3 is 16 amino acids. The CDR3 is CASSFTLGQGVDEQYF. The DNA of the CDR3 is TGTGCCAGCAGTTTCACCCTCGGGCAGGGGGTCGACGAGCAGTACTTC.

The rearrangement links TRBV4-3 to TRBJ1-1; unclear D gene. The length of the CDR3 is 13 residues. Between the trimmed V and J ends, which lost 5 bases and 0 bases, there was a span of 7 bases. The germline gives CDR1 LGHNA, CDR2 YSLEER. The chain's CDR3 is CASSTGVNTEAFF. In nucleotides, the CDR3 is TGCGCCAGCAGCACCGGGGTGAACACTGAAGCTTTCTTT.

This clonotype has at least ten counts. The genes are TRBV28 and TRBJ2-7; 10 bases agree with TRBD1. V gave up 3 bases and J gave up 4 bases; unmatched junction bases: 6. The CDR3 totals 15 residues. Germline V gene sequence: CDR1 MDHEN, CDR2 SYDVKM. The CDR3 nucleotides are TGTGCCAGCAGTTTCACCGGGACAGGGGAGTACGAGCAGTACTTC. Protein sequence: CASSFTGTGEYEQYF.

The chain combines TRBV7-8 with TRBJ1-5; 7 bases map to TRBD1. The trim removed 5 bases at V and 7 bases at J, leaving 17 bases unmatched. CDR3 length: 17 amino acids. Germline V lookup: CDR1 SGHVS, CDR2 FQNEAQ. CDR3 sequence: CASSREGGQMTGQPQHF. CDR3 DNA: TGTGCCAGCAGCCGCGAGGGGGGACAGATGACTGGGCAGCCCCAGCATTTT.

The sample holds a few counts of this clonotype. The chain is built from TRBV28 and TRBJ2-7; TRBD1 is a possible D gene (5 bases). Trimming took 10 bases from V and 2 from J, leaving 18 bases between them. Looked up from germline, CDR1 is MDHEN and CDR2 is SYDVKM. CDR3 length: 14 residues. The CDR3 loop reads CATEINRPPYEQYF. The DNA of the CDR3 is TGTGCCACCGAGATAAACAGGCCCCCCTACGAGCAGTACTTC.

The CDR3 DNA is TGCAGTGCCTCGGACACTACCTACGAGCAGTACTTC. Protein sequence: CSASDTTYEQYF. This sequence joins TRBV20-1 and TRBJ2-7; D is possibly TRBD1 (5 bases). Trimming took off 6 bases at V and 2 bases at J, with 11 bases between the two ends. CDR1 and CDR2 (germline): DFQATT, SNEGSKA (reference sequence). This CDR3 has 12 amino acids.

This clonotype was seen ten or more times. The rearrangement links TRBV27 to TRBJ2-2, with D tentatively TRBD2 (6 bases). Trimming left V 10 bases short and J 6 bases short, with 21 bases between. There are 15 residues in the CDR3. Germline assignment: CDR1 MNHEY and CDR2 SMNVEV (reference sequence). CDR3 nucleotide sequence: TGTGCCACCATGGGGGGACGGATACACGCCGGGGAGCTGTTTTTT. Its protein is CATMGGRIHAGELFF.

This clonotype showed up many times. The chain has TRBV3-1 and TRBJ1-1; D is unclear. This CDR3 has 14 residues. V was cut by 3 bases and J by 2 bases, with 10 bases left in between. Germline CDR1 is LGHDT and CDR2 is YNNKEL (reference sequence). CDR3 DNA sequence: TGTGCCAGCAGCCACGGGCTTGGCAACACTGAAGCTTTCTTT. Translated: CASSHGLGNTEAFF.

This clonotype has at least ten counts. V gene TRBV5-6 combines with J gene TRBJ2-7, with 7 positions matching TRBD1. The CDR3 sequence is 15 residues long. Germline values: CDR1 SGHDT, CDR2 YYEEEE. With V trimmed by 0 bases and J by 3 bases, 6 bases remained unmatched. CDR3 nucleotide sequence: TGTGCCAGCAGCTTGGACAGGGGAAGGGACTACGAGCAGTACTTC. Its translation is CASSLDRGRDYEQYF. The whole variable domain, remainder taken from reference TRBV5-6 and TRBJ2-7, is DAGVTQSPTHLIKTRGQQVTLRCSPKSGHDTVSWYQQALGQGPQFIFQYYEEEERQRGNFPDRFSGHQFPNYSSELNVNALLLGDSALYLCASSLDRGRDYEQYFGPGTRLTVT.

V is TRBV7-2 and J is TRBJ2-1; no firm D call. This CDR3 contains 16 residues. The V gene's germline CDR1 is SGHTA and CDR2 FQGNSA. Trimming removed 0 bases at V and 4 bases at J, with 13 bases between. The chain's CDR3 is CASSLAYVYPYNEQFF. CDR3 in DNA: TGTGCCAGCAGCTTAGCCTACGTCTACCCTTACAATGAGCAGTTCTTC.

This clonotype was detected ten times or more. Sequence at one end of the junction differs from germline and may be a read error. The V and J genes are TRBV5-1 and TRBJ2-1; D is perhaps TRBD2 (5 bases). Germline assignment: CDR1 SGHRS and CDR2 YFSETQ. This CDR3 has 11 amino acids. CDR3 loop: CASSLTGEQFF. In nucleotides, the CDR3 is TGTGCCAGCAGTTTGACGGGGGAGCAGTTCTTC.

This sequence joins TRBV13 and TRBJ1-2; D remains ambiguous. The CDR3 runs 13 residues. Deletions cut 0 bases from V and 5 bases from J, with 7 bases between. Germline values: CDR1 PRHDT, CDR2 FYEKMQ (reference sequence). The CDR3 coding sequence is TGTGCCAGCAGCTTAGGCGGCGTGTATGGCTACACCTTC. Translation: CASSLGGVYGYTF.

The sample holds many counts of this clonotype. The rearrangement joins TRBV7-6 to TRBJ1-5; TRBD1 might be the D (5 bases). Germline V gives CDR1 SGHVS, CDR2 FNYEAQ. CDR3 length: 14 amino acids. Trimming took 5 bases from V and 5 from J, leaving 13 bases between them. CDR3 coding DNA: TGTGCCAGCAGCCTGGGGGGTGGGCATCAGCCCCAGCATTTT. This codes for CASSLGGGHQPQHF.

This clonotype occurred many times. The chain carries TRBV7-6 and TRBJ2-7; 9 bases agree with TRBD2. Unmatched junction bases numbered 8, after V lost 8 bases and J lost 3 bases. The V gene's germline CDR1 is SGHVS and CDR2 FNYEAQ. The CDR3 loop spans 14 amino acids. In DNA form, the CDR3 reads TGTGCCAGCTCCCCTGGACTAGCGTTCTACGAGCAGTACTTC. This sequence encodes CASSPGLAFYEQYF.

Ten or more counts support this clonotype. V is TRBV7-9 and J is TRBJ2-3; unclear D gene. Germline loops: CDR1 SEHNR, CDR2 FQNEAQ (reference sequence). The CDR3 sequence is 15 residues long. Trimming took 0 bases from V and 2 from J, leaving 9 bases between them. The CDR3 reads CASSLAGRNTDTQYF. The CDR3 DNA sequence: TGTGCCAGCAGCTTAGCGGGCAGAAACACAGATACGCAGTATTTT.

Many counts were recorded for this clonotype. The V gene is TRBV29-1, the J gene TRBJ1-1; D is perhaps TRBD1 (5 bases). Germline assignment: CDR1 SQVTM and CDR2 ANQGSEA. Trimming left V 0 bases short and J 1 base short, with 9 bases between. The CDR3 is 14 residues long. CDR3 in amino acids: CSVEEGAKNTEAFF. The DNA for the CDR3 is TGCAGCGTTGAAGAAGGGGCTAAGAACACTGAAGCTTTCTTT.

This clonotype was detected ten times or more. The chain links TRBV6-2 or TRBV6-3 to TRBJ2-3; a weak D match, TRBD2 (6 bases). V dropped 5 bases and J dropped 4 bases, with 13 bases sitting between them. Germline V gives CDR1 MNHEY, CDR2 SVGEGT. CDR3 length equals 14 residues. The CDR3 DNA is TGTGCCAGCAGTCGCAACCCGGGGGCAGATACGCAGTATTTT. Translated: CASSRNPGADTQYF.

The table lists this clonotype with a few counts. The chain joins TRBV28 to TRBJ2-7; no reliable D call. Germline V CDR1 and CDR2: MDHEN, SYDVKM. The CDR3 is made up of 12 amino acids. The V end was cut by 2 bases, the J end by 6 bases, with 8 bases between. The CDR3 is CASSLRAFEQYF. The DNA for the CDR3 is TGTGCCAGCAGTTTAAGGGCCTTCGAGCAGTACTTC.

This clonotype was observed many times. The rearrangement joins TRBV20-1 to TRBJ1-1; tentative D call: TRBD1 (6 bases). CDR3 length equals 13 residues. With 3 bases removed from V and 6 bases from J, the gap between germline ends came to 14 bases. CDR1 DFQATT and CDR2 SNEGSKA come from the germline V gene (reference sequence). CDR3 protein: CSASAWGAAEAFF. The DNA of the CDR3 is TGCAGTGCTAGTGCCTGGGGGGCCGCTGAAGCTTTCTTT.

The chain uses TRBV7-6 and TRBJ2-2; D might be TRBD1 or TRBD2, each matching 5 bases. Germline V gene data show CDR1 as SGHVS and CDR2 as FNYEAQ. This CDR3 contains 16 residues. The ends were cut back, 2 bases at V and 8 bases at J, with 18 bases in the middle. The CDR3: CASSLLETEGPGELFF. CDR3 in DNA: TGTGCCAGCAGCTTACTGGAGACAGAGGGGCCAGGGGAGCTGTTTTTT.

This clonotype was recorded at least ten times. The chain employs TRBV7-2 and TRBJ2-5; 8 positions match TRBD1. CDR1 and CDR2 (germline): SGHTA, FQGNSA. The trim removed 4 bases at V and 5 bases at J, leaving 6 bases unmatched. The length of the CDR3 is 14 residues. The CDR3 DNA follows: TGTGCCAGCAGCTGGGGACAGGAGGTCGAGACCCAGTACTTC. It is translated as CASSWGQEVETQYF.

This clonotype occurred many times. The V call is TRBV6-4, the J call TRBJ2-2; D is unresolved. The V and J ends lost 2 bases and 4 bases respectively, with 5 bases between them. From germline, CDR1 is MRHNA and CDR2 SNTAGT. The CDR3 loop spans 13 amino acids. The CDR3 sequence: CASSDLLTGELFF. In DNA, the CDR3 is TGTGCCAGCAGTGACCTCCTCACCGGGGAGCTGTTTTTT.

This clonotype was observed many times. The chain recombines TRBV28 with TRBJ1-1; D remains unclear. Germline V gene sequence: CDR1 MDHEN, CDR2 SYDVKM. The CDR3 length is 14 residues. V lost 4 bases and J lost 1, with 10 bases in between. The CDR3 nucleotides are TGTGCCAGCAGTTCCCCGGCCCAGAACACTGAAGCTTTCTTT. Translating gives CASSSPAQNTEAFF.

In its sample, this clonotype was seen a few times. V is TRBV6-2 or TRBV6-3 and J is TRBJ2-1; TRBD1 matches at 7 bases. Germline CDR1 reads MNHEY; CDR2 reads SVGEGT. The CDR3 is 17 residues long. Trimming at V came to 5 bases and at J to 5 bases, leaving 15 bases not matched to a gene. In DNA form, the CDR3 reads TGTGCCAGCAGTCCACAAAAGGACAGGCCGGTTAACAATGAGCAGTTCTTC. It specifies CASSPQKDRPVNNEQFF.

This clonotype was seen repeatedly, ten times or more. The V and J genes are TRBV28 and TRBJ1-3, with 7 nucleotides matching TRBD1. The germline V gene has CDR1 MDHEN and CDR2 SYDVKM. V gave up 6 bases and J gave up 0 bases; unmatched junction bases: 5. The CDR3 runs to 15 residues. The DNA for the CDR3 is TGTGCCAGCAGCCCGGGACAGTACTCTGGAAACACCATATATTTT. Amino acids: CASSPGQYSGNTIYF. The full variable domain, its missing parts supplied by reference TRBV28 and TRBJ1-3, is DVKVTQSSRYLVKRTGEKVFLECVQDMDHENMFWYRQDPGLGLRLIYFSYDVKMKEKGDIPEGYSVSREKKERFSLILESASTNQTSMYLCASSPGQYSGNTIYFGEGSWLTVV.

This clonotype occurred many times. This rearrangement joins TRBV7-9 to TRBJ1-2; D uncertain. This CDR3 is 12 amino acids long. Per germline, CDR1 SEHNR and CDR2 FQNEAQ (reference sequence). V was shortened by 5 bases and J by 1 base, with 5 bases between the two germline ends. The CDR3 loop reads CASSPINYGYTF. CDR3 DNA sequence: TGTGCCAGCAGCCCAATTAACTATGGCTACACCTTC. The variable domain in full, completed from reference TRBV7-9 and TRBJ1-2, reads DTGVSQNPRHKITKRGQNVTFRCDPISEHNRLYWYRQTLGQGPEFLTYFQNEAQLEKSRLLSDRFSAERPKGSFSTLEIQRTEQGDSAMYLCASSPINYGYTFGSGTRLTVV.

V is TRBV30 and J is TRBJ2-7, with a weak D call TRBD1 (5 bases). CDR3 size: 13 residues. V was pared by 2 bases and J by 0 bases, with 8 bases between. Germline V gene lookup returns CDR1 GTSNPN and CDR2 SVGIG (reference sequence). The DNA of the CDR3 is TGTGCCTGGAGTATAGGGGTCTCCTACGAGCAGTACTTC. Translated, it gives CAWSIGVSYEQYF.

This clonotype was observed a handful of times. The rearrangement uses TRBV7-8 and TRBJ1-3; TRBD1 matches at 8 bases. Germline trimming cut 5 bases from V and 2 bases from J; bases unmatched to any gene: 2. Germline lookup yields CDR1 SGHVS and CDR2 FQNEAQ. There are 14 residues in the CDR3. CDR3 sequence reads: CASSMDRAGNTIYF. Here the CDR3 DNA reads TGTGCCAGCAGCATGGACAGGGCTGGAAACACCATATATTTT.

This clonotype appeared many times. The chain combines TRBV5-1 with TRBJ2-3; 7 nucleotides match TRBD2. This CDR3 has 15 amino acids. After removal of 9 bases from V and 0 bases from J, the junction contained 10 bases not matched to a gene. From germline, CDR1 is SGHRS and CDR2 YFSETQ. In nucleotides, the CDR3 is TGCGCCACCGGGCACGGGGGGACCAGCACAGATACGCAGTATTTT. Translation: CATGHGGTSTDTQYF.

This clonotype has ten or more counts. This rearrangement joins TRBV27 to TRBJ2-3, with 10 positions matching TRBD2. Per the germline V gene, CDR1 is MNHEY and CDR2 is SMNVEV (reference sequence). J was trimmed by 4 bases and V by 4 bases; bases with no gene match: 11. The CDR3 runs 17 residues. The DNA for the CDR3 is TGTGCCAGCAGTTGGGCTGGAGCGGGGGGGCCTGCAGATACGCAGTATTTT. It yields the protein CASSWAGAGGPADTQYF.